These T cell receptor beta chains were read from a single sample in a study of blood T cell repertoires in COVID-19. This table comes from immunoSEQ multiplex PCR, and its TCRdb copy is limited to in-frame clones, with some not included. Of 250,000 to 300,000 clones listed, under 95% are singletons. Sequenced input: PBMCs or T cells enriched from blood (not recorded which). The receptors stem from a woman aged 40 to 50 with acute COVID-19. The CDR3 runs from the conserved cysteine through the conserved F or W. The order of the fields is CDR3 length, V gene, J gene, D gene, clone size, CDR3 protein, CDR3 DNA. D genes are given only for firm matches. The listing skips clone size in some rows; elsewhere it reads once, few, many or a size class.

12	TRBV6-5	TRBJ1-4	NA	NA	CASSRGNEKLFF	TGTGCCAGCTCCCGGGGAAATGAAAAACTGTTTTTT
16	TRBV21-1	TRBJ2-4	NA	NA	CASSKGPSGWENIQYF	TGTGCCAGCAGCAAGGGTCCGAGCGGGTGGGAAAACATTCAGTACTTC
14	TRBV6-5	TRBJ2-5	TRBD1	NA	CASSYGTGGETQYF	TGTGCCAGCAGTTACGGGACAGGGGGTGAGACCCAGTACTTC
17	TRBV6-2/TRBV6-3	TRBJ2-2	TRBD2	NA	CASSYGLTSGRSGELFF	TGTGCCAGCAGTTATGGCCTGACTAGCGGGAGATCCGGGGAGCTGTTTTTT
18	TRBV5-1	TRBJ2-1	TRBD2	NA	CASSGIAGDGKRYNEQFF	TGCGCCAGCAGCGGGATAGCGGGGGACGGAAAGCGCTACAATGAGCAGTTCTTC
15	TRBV4-1	TRBJ1-1	NA	NA	CASSQAVAANTEAFF	TGCGCCAGCAGCCAAGCCGTGGCGGCGAACACTGAAGCTTTCTTT
15	TRBV11-2	TRBJ1-2	NA	NA	CASSSNRGNFYGYTF	TGTGCCAGCAGTTCAAACAGAGGGAACTTTTATGGCTACACCTTC
15	TRBV4-3	TRBJ1-2	NA	NA	CASSQDGTGNYGYTF	TGCGCCAGCAGCCAAGATGGTACAGGGAACTATGGCTACACCTTC
14	TRBV27	TRBJ2-7	TRBD2	NA	CASSLAGGPYEQYF	TGTGCCAGCAGTTTAGCGGGGGGGCCCTACGAGCAGTACTTC
17	TRBV3-1/TRBV3-2	TRBJ2-3	NA	NA	CASSQYSTGSLTDTQYF	TGTGCCAGCAGCCAATACTCGACAGGAAGTCTCACAGATACGCAGTATTTT
14	TRBV5-6	TRBJ1-3	TRBD1	NA	CASSPWDSRNTIYF	TGTGCCAGCAGCCCCTGGGACAGTCGGAACACCATATATTTT
14	TRBV24-1	TRBJ1-5	TRBD1	NA	CATSEAGGSQPQHF	TGTGCCACCAGTGAGGCAGGGGGAAGTCAGCCCCAGCATTTT
13	TRBV18	TRBJ1-2	TRBD1	few	CASSPDRDYGYTF	TGTGCCAGCTCACCAGACAGGGACTATGGCTACACCTTC
15	TRBV6-5	TRBJ2-4	NA	NA	CASSYGGLAKNIQYF	TGTGCCAGCAGTTACGGGGGGTTGGCCAAAAACATTCAGTACTTC
16	TRBV18	TRBJ1-3	NA	NA	CASSPTRGISGNTIYF	TGTGCCAGCTCACCGACACGCGGGATCTCTGGAAACACCATATATTTT
16	TRBV11-1	TRBJ2-3	NA	NA	CASSGLDRQSTDTQYF	TGTGCCAGCAGCGGGCTCGACAGGCAAAGCACAGATACGCAGTATTTT
17	TRBV7-9	TRBJ2-3	TRBD2	NA	CASSSRSGGARTDTQYF	TGTGCCAGCAGCTCTCGAAGCGGGGGGGCGAGAACAGATACGCAGTATTTT
14	TRBV18	TRBJ2-1	NA	NA	CASSPPMEGNEQFF	TGTGCCAGCTCACCGCCAATGGAGGGCAATGAGCAGTTCTTC
13	TRBV7-2	TRBJ2-3	NA	NA	CASSPPGTDTQYF	TGTGCCAGCAGCCCCCCGGGAACAGATACGCAGTATTTT
14	TRBV6-5	TRBJ2-7	TRBD2	NA	CASSRILAEYEQYF	TGTGCCAGCAGTCGCATCCTAGCGGAGTACGAGCAGTACTTC
12	TRBV15	TRBJ2-5	NA	NA	CATSRGRETQYF	TGTGCCACCAGCAGAGGTCGGGAGACCCAGTACTTC
14	TRBV10-3	TRBJ2-2	NA	once	CAISESSVTGELFF	TGTGCCATCAGTGAGTCGAGTGTCACCGGGGAGCTGTTTTTT
14	TRBV4-3	TRBJ2-5	TRBD2	few	CASSARLAGETQYF	TGCGCCAGCAGCGCTCGACTAGCGGGAGAGACCCAGTACTTC
13	TRBV4-1	TRBJ2-1	NA	NA	CASSPSRSDEQFF	TGCGCCAGCAGCCCCTCGCGGTCCGATGAGCAGTTCTTC
13	TRBV11-2	TRBJ1-1	NA	NA	CASSLFGNTEAFF	TGTGCCAGCAGCTTGTTCGGGAACACTGAAGCTTTCTTT
15	TRBV24-1	TRBJ2-2	NA	NA	CATSVEGVNTGELFF	TGTGCCACCAGTGTGGAGGGAGTGAACACCGGGGAGCTGTTTTTT
15	TRBV11-2	TRBJ1-1	TRBD1	NA	CASSSRTGRNTEAFF	TGTGCCAGCAGCTCGAGGACAGGTCGAAACACTGAAGCTTTCTTT
14	TRBV24-1	TRBJ2-7	TRBD2	NA	CATSHSGNSYEQYF	TGTGCCACCAGTCACAGCGGGAACTCCTACGAGCAGTACTTC